The TCR beta chain under discussion was sequenced for a study of OX40 agonist ivuxolimab in advanced cancers. Overall study: The eligibility criteria allowed prior anti-PD-1, anti-PD-L1 or anti-CTLA-4 therapy, and about 40% had some. Overall study results and limits: Certain nonresponders additionally had low normalized T-cell clonal expansion.

This clone was observed a single time. The antigen is not known. Germline CDR1 and CDR2: SGHTA and FQGNSA. The CDR3 is 16 amino acids. Trimming stripped 2 bases from V and 5 bases from J, with 16 bases between. Patients were ruled out by autoimmune disease history or systemic immunosuppression. Method: immunoSEQ multiplex PCR; TCRdb's copy keeps in-frame clones and lacks some. This sample carries about 64,000 clones, roughly 80% of them seen once, and the ten largest clones take approximately 1.3%. The receptor's source is an adult with an advanced solid tumor such as melanoma, head and neck, liver or kidney cancer. The sample here was CD4+ or CD8+ T cells sorted from blood, taken in a trial of the OX40 agonist ivuxolimab. The chain couples TRBV7-2 to TRBJ2-1; D perhaps matches TRBD2 (7 bases). CDR3 region: CASSLMAGAAHNEQFF. The DNA of the CDR3 is TGTGCCAGCAGCTTAATGGCGGGGGCAGCTCACAATGAGCAGTTCTTC.